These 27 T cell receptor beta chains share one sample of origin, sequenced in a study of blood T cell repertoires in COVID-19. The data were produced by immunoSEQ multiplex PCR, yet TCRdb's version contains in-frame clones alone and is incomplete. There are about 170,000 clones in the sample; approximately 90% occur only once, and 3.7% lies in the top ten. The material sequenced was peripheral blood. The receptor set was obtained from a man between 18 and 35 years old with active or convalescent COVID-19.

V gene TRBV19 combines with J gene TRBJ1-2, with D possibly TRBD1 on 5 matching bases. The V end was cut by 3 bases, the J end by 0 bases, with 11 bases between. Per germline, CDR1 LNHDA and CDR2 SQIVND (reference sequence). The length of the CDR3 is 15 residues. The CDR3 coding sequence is TGTGCCAGTAGTATCGGGGGTACTACTAACTATGGCTACACCTTC. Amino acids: CASSIGGTTNYGYTF.

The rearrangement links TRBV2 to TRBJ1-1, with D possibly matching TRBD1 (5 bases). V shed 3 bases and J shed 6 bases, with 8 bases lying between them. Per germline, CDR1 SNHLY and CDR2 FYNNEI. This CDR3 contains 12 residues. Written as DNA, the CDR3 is TGTGCCAGCAGTGAGACAGTACCTGAAGCTTTCTTT. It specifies CASSETVPEAFF.

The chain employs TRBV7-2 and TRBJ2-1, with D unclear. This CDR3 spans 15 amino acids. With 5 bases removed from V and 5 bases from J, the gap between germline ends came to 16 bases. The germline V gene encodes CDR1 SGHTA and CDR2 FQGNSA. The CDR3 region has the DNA TGTGCCAGCAGCCGGAGAAGGAGCGTTAACAATGAGCAGTTCTTC. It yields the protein CASSRRRSVNNEQFF.

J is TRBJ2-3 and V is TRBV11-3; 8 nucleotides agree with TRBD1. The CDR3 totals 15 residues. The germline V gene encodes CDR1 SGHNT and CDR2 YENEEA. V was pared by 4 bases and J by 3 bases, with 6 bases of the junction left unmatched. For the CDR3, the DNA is TGTGCCAGCAGCTCACGGACAGGGTTGACAGATACGCAGTATTTT. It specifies CASSSRTGLTDTQYF. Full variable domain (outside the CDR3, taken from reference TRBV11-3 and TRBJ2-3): EAGVVQSPRYKIIEKKQPVAFWCNPISGHNTLYWYLQNLGQGPELLIRYENEEAVDDSQLPKDRFSAERLKGVDSTLKIQPAELGDSAVYLCASSSRTGLTDTQYFGPGTRLTVL.

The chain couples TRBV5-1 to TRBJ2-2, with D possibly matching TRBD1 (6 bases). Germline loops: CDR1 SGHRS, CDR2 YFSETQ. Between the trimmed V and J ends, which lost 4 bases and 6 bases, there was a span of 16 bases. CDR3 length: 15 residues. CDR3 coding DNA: TGCGCCAGCAGCCCAGACAGGTTTGCCGCCGGGGAGCTGTTTTTT. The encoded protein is CASSPDRFAAGELFF.

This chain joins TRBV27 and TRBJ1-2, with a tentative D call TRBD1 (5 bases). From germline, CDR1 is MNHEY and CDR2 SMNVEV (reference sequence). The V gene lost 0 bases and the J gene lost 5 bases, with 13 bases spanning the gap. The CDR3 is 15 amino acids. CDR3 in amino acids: CASSLSGQGKYGYTF. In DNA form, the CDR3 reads TGTGCCAGCAGTTTATCAGGGCAGGGTAAATATGGCTACACCTTC.

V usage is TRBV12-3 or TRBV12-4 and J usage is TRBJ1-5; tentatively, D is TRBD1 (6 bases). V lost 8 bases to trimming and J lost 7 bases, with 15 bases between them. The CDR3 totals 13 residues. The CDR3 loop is CASANRATQPQHF. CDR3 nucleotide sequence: TGTGCCAGCGCCAACAGGGCGACCCAGCCCCAGCATTTT.

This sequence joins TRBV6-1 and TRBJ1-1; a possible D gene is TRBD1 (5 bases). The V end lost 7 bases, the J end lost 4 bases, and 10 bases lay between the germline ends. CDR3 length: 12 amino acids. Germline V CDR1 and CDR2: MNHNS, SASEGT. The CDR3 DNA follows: TGTGCCAGCAATGTGGGGGGCACTGAAGCTTTCTTT. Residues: CASNVGGTEAFF.

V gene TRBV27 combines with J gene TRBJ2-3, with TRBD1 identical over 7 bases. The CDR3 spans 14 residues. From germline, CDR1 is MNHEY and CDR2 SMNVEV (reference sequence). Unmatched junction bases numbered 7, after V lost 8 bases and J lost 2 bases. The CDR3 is CASADRKPTDTQYF. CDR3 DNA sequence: TGTGCCAGCGCGGACAGGAAGCCCACAGATACGCAGTATTTT.

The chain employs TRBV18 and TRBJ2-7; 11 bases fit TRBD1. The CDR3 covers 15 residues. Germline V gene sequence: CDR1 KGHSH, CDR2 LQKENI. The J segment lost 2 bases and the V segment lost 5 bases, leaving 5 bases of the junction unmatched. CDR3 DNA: TGTGCCAGCTCAACGGGACAGGGGGGAACCTACGAGCAGTACGTC. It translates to CASSTGQGGTYEQYV.

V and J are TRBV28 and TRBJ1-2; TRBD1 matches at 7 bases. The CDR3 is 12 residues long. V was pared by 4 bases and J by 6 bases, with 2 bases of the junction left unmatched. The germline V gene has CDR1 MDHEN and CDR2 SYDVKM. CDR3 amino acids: CASSSRGDGYTF. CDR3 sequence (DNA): TGTGCCAGCAGTTCCAGGGGGGATGGCTACACCTTC.

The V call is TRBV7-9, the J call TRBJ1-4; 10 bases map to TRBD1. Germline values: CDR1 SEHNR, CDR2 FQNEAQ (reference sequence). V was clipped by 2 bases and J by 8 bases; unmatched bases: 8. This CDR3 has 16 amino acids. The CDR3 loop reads CASSLFTGTGDEKLFF. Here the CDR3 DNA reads TGTGCCAGCAGCTTATTCACGGGGACAGGGGACGAAAAACTGTTTTTT.

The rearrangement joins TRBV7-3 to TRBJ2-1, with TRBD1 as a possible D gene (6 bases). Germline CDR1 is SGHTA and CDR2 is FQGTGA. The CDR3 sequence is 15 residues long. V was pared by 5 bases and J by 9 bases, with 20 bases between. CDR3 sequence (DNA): TGTGCCAGCAGCCCCACCGTTGGGGGCCGCGCTGAGCAGTTCTTC. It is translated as CASSPTVGGRAEQFF.

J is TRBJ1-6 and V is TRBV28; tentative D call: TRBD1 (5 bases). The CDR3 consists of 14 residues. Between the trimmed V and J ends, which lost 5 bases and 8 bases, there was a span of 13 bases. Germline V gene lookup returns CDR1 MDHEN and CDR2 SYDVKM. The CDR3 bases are TGTGCCAGCAGTATGACGGGGGAAGATTCACCCCTCCACTTT. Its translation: CASSMTGEDSPLHF.

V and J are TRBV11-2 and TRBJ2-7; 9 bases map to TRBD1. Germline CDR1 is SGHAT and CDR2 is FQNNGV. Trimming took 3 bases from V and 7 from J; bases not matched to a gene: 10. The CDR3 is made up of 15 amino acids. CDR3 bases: TGTGCCAGCAGCTTGGCCGGGACAGGGAATGTAGAGCAGTACGTC. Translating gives CASSLAGTGNVEQYV.

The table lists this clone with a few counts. The CDR3 DNA follows: TGCGCCAGCAGCCAAGAGGTAGCTAACTATGGCTACACCTTC. This gives the protein CASSQEVANYGYTF. This chain links TRBV4-1 with TRBJ1-2; D gene uncertain. The germline gives CDR1 MGHRA, CDR2 YSYEKL. Trimming left V 0 bases short and J 0 bases short, with 5 bases between. The CDR3 is made up of 14 amino acids.

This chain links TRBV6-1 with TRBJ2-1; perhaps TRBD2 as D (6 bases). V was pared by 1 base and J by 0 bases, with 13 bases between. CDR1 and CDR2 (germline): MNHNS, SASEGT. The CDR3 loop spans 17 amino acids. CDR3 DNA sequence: TGTGCCAGCAGTGAAGGGGTCGGGACTGGCTCCTACAATGAGCAGTTCTTC. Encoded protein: CASSEGVGTGSYNEQFF.

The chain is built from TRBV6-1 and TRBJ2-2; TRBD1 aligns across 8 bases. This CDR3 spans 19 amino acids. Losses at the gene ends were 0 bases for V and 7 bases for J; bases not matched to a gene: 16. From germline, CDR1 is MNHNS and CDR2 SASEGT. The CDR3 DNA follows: TGTGCCAGCAGTGAAGCTGCGCCGGGACAGGTTAAACAGGGCGGGGAGCTGTTTTTT. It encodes CASSEAAPGQVKQGGELFF.

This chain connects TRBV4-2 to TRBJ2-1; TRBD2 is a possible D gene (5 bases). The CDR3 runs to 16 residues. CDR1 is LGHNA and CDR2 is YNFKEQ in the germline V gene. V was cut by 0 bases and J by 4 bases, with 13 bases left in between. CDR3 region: CASSQDGSGEYNEQFF. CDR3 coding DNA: TGTGCCAGCAGCCAAGATGGGAGCGGAGAATACAATGAGCAGTTCTTC.

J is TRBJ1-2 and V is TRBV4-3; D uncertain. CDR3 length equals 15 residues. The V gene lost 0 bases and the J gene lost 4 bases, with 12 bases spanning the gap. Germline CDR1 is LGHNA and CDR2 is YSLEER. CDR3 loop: CASSQEVEGIYGYTF. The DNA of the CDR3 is TGCGCCAGCAGCCAAGAGGTAGAGGGAATCTATGGCTACACCTTC.

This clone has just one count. This CDR3 is CAWSVLGQAFNEKLFF. The CDR3 DNA is TGTGCCTGGAGTGTACTCGGCCAGGCTTTTAATGAAAAACTGTTTTTT. The chain is built from TRBV30 and TRBJ1-4; D gene unclear. CDR1 and CDR2 from the germline V gene are GTSNPN and SVGIG (reference sequence). V shed 0 bases and J shed 4 bases, with 15 bases lying between them. There are 16 residues in the CDR3.

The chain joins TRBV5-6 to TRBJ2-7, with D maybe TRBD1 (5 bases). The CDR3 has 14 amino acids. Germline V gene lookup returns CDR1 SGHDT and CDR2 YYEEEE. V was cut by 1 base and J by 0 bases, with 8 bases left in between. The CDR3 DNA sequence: TGTGCCAGCAGCTTGCAGGGCGGCTCCTACGAGCAGTACGTC. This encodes CASSLQGGSYEQYV.

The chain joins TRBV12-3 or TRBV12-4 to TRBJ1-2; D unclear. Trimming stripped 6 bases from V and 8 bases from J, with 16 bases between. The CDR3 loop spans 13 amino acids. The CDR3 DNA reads TGTGCCAGCAGCGAGGAACCCTCCCAAGGCTACACCTTC. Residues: CASSEEPSQGYTF.

The CDR3 protein is CASSPQKAGALIGQFF. The CDR3 bases are TGTGCCAGCTCACCACAAAAAGCGGGGGCCCTAATAGGGCAGTTCTTC. This chain links TRBV18 with TRBJ2-1, with 8 bases lining up with TRBD2. This CDR3 region has 16 residues. Trimming at V came to 1 base and at J to 12 bases, leaving 14 bases not matched to a gene. The germline CDR1 and CDR2 sequences are KGHSH and LQKENI.

The CDR3: CASSPHIGDPYV. The CDR3 nucleotides read TGTGCCAGCAGCCCCCACATCGGAGATCCCTACGTC. The rearrangement links TRBV11-2 to TRBJ2-7; D remains ambiguous. The CDR3 runs to 12 residues. Trimming pared 5 bases from V and 13 bases from J, leaving 18 bases between. Germline V lookup: CDR1 SGHAT, CDR2 FQNNGV.

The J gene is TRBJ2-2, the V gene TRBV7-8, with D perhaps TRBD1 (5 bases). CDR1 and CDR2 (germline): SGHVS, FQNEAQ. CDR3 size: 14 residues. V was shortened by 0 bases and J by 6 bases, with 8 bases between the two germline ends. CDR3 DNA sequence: TGTGCCAGCAGCTTAGCCCAGGGTGCCGGGGAGCTGTTTTTT. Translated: CASSLAQGAGELFF.

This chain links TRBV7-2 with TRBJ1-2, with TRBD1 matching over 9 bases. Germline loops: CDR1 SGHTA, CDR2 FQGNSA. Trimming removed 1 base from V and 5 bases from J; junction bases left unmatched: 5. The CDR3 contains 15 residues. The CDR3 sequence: CASSLGGDRVYGYTF. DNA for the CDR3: TGTGCCAGCAGCTTAGGGGGGGACAGGGTATATGGCTACACCTTC.